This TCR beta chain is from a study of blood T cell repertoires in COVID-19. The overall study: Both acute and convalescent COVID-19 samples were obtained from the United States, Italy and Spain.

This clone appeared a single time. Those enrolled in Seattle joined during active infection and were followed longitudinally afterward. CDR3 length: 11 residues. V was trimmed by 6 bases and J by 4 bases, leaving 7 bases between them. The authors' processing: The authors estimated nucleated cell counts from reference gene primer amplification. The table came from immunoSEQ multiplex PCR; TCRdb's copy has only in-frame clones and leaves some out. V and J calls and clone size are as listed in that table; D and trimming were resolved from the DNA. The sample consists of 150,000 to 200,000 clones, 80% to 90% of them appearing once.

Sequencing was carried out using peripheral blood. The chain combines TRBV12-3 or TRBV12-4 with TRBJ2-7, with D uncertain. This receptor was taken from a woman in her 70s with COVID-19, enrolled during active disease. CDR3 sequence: CASSKQYEQYF. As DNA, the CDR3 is TGTGCCAGCAGCAAACAGTACGAGCAGTACTTC.